These 5 T cell receptor beta chains share one sample of origin, sequenced in a study of cytomegalovirus exposure and HLA in healthy donors. The PCR ran on 60 Vbeta and 13 Jbeta primers. Assay: immunoSEQ multiplex PCR; the TCRdb copy retains only in-frame clones and omits some. The sample carries fewer than 150,000 clones, around 75% recorded once. The sequenced material came from PBMCs. All receptors come from a man aged 30 to 45 in good health and CMV-seronegative.

V and J are TRBV7-2 and TRBJ2-1, with D unresolved. CDR1 SGHTA and CDR2 FQGNSA come from the germline V gene. Between the trimmed V and J ends, which lost 1 base and 7 bases, there was a span of 11 bases. There are 14 residues in the CDR3. CDR3 nucleotide sequence: TGTGCCAGCAGCTTAGATCCCCTCGAGAATGAGCAGTTCTTC. This sequence encodes CASSLDPLENEQFF.

The V call is TRBV28, the J call TRBJ1-5, with a possible D match to TRBD1 (5 bases). Trimming removed 2 bases from V and 8 bases from J, with 13 bases in between. Germline V gene data show CDR1 as MDHEN and CDR2 as SYDVKM. The CDR3 is 14 amino acids. The CDR3 nucleotides are TGTGCCAGCAGTTTACTGGGGGAGGATAAGCCCCAGCATTTT. This translates into CASSLLGEDKPQHF.

In its sample, this clone was seen a few times. J is TRBJ2-7 and V is TRBV28; D gene uncertain. The CDR3 is 11 amino acids. From germline, CDR1 is MDHEN and CDR2 SYDVKM. V was trimmed by 3 bases and J by 5 bases, leaving 5 bases between them. The CDR3 region has the DNA TGTGCCAGCAGTTTTTCTAACGAGCAGTACTTC. This codes for CASSFSNEQYF.

The J gene is TRBJ1-5, the V gene TRBV28; a possible D gene is TRBD1 (5 bases). The CDR3 totals 14 residues. Germline loops: CDR1 MDHEN, CDR2 SYDVKM. V lost 3 bases, J lost 4 bases, and 10 bases lay in between. The CDR3 region is CASSLGGSNQPQHF. In DNA, the CDR3 is TGTGCCAGCAGTTTGGGGGGAAGTAATCAGCCCCAGCATTTT.

This clone was counted a single time. The V gene is TRBV7-2, the J gene TRBJ1-5; 8 nucleotides match TRBD1. V shed 3 bases, J shed 7 bases, and the junction held 5 bases outside the gene matches. Germline CDR1 SGHTA, CDR2 FQGNSA. This CDR3 is 14 amino acids long. The CDR3, as DNA: TGTGCCAGCAGCTTTTACGGGACAGGCCAGCCCCAGCATTTT. Protein sequence: CASSFYGTGQPQHF. The complete variable domain, with remaining parts taken from reference TRBV7-2 and TRBJ1-5, reads GAGVSQSPSNKVTEKGKDVELRCDPISGHTALYWYRQSLGQGLEFLIYFQGNSAPDKSGLPSDRFSAERTGGSVSTLTIQRTQQEDSAVYLCASSFYGTGQPQHFGDGTRLSIL.